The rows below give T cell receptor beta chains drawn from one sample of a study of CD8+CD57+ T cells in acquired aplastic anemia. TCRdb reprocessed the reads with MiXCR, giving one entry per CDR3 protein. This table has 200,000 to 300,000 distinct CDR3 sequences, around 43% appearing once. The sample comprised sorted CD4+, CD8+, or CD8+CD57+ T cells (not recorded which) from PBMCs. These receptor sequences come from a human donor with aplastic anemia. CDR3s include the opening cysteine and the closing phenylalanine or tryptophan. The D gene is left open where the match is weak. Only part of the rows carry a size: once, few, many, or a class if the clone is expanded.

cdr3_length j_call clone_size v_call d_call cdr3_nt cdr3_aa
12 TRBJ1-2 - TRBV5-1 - TGCGTCAGCAGCTTGGACAGCTATGGCTACACCTTC CVSSLDSYGYTF
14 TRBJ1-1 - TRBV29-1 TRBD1 TGCAGCGTGCAGCCCAGGGGGAAGAACACTGAAGCTTTCTTT CSVQPRGKNTEAFF
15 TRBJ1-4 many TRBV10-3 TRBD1 TGTGCCATCAGTCCGACAGGGAGTGTGAGGGAAAAACTGTTTTTT CAISPTGSVREKLFF
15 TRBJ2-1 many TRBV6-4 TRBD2 TGTGCCAGCAGTGACTCAGCGGGGGCCTACAATGAGCAGTTCTTC CASSDSAGAYNEQFF
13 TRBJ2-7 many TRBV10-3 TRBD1 TGTGCCATCAGCGGGACAGTAACCTACGAGCAGTACTTC CAISGTVTYEQYF
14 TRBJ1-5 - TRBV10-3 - TGTGCCATCAGTGAGGACACCCGCAATCAGCCCCAGCATTTT CAISEDTRNQPQHF
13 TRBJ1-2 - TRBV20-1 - TGCAGTGCTCCCCCCCAGGGAAGCTATGGCTACACCTTC CSAPPQGSYGYTF
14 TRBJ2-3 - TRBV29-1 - TGCAGCGTTGGGACACCTCATGGCGCAGATACGCAGTATTTT CSVGTPHGADTQYF
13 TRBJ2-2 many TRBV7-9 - TGTGCCAGCAGCTTAGCGCTCTCCGGGGAGCTGTTTTTT CASSLALSGELFF
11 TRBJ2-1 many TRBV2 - TGTGCCAACCTCAGGGGCAATGAGCAGTTCTTC CANLRGNEQFF
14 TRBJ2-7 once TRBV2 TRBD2 TGTGCCAGCAGTGCCTCTAGCGGGACCTACGAGCAGTACTTC CASSASSGTYEQYF
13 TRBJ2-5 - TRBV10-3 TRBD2 TGTGCCATCGGGACTAGCGAGACGGAGACCCAGTACTTC CAIGTSETETQYF
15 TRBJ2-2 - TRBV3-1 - TGTGCCAGCAGCCAAGTGTTAGAGAGCACCGGGGAGCTGTTTTTT CASSQVLESTGELFF
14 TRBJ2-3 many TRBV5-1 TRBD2 TGCGCCAGCACGGAAGCGGGATATTTTGATACGCAGTATTTT CASTEAGYFDTQYF
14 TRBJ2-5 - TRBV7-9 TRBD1 TGTGCCAGCAGCTTGACAGGGGGCCCAGAGACCCAGTACTTC CASSLTGGPETQYF
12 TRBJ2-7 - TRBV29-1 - TGCAGCGTTGTTGCGGGGACCTACGAGCAGTACTTC CSVVAGTYEQYF
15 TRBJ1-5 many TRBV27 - TGTGCCAGCAGTCCATCCCCAGGGTCGCATCAGCCCCAGCATTTT CASSPSPGSHQPQHF
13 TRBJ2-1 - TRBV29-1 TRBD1 TGCAGCGTCCGGACAGGGTCCTACAATGAGCAGTTCTTC CSVRTGSYNEQFF
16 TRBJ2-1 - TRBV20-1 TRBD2 TGCAGTGCTAGACCCGGGACTAGCGGGAGCTACAATGAGCAGTTCTTC CSARPGTSGSYNEQFF
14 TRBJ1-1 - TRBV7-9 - TGTGCCAGCGGCTTGGGCGGGTTGAACACTGAGGCTTTCTTT CASGLGGLNTEAFF
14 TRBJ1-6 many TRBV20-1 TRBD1 TGCAGTGCTAGCTTCGGGACAGAGAATTCACCCCTCCACTTT CSASFGTENSPLHF
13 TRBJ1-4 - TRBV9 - TGTGCCAGCAATGAAGCTGGCGTCGGGAAACTGTTTTTT CASNEAGVGKLFF
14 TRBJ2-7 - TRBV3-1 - TGTGCCAGCAGCCAATTTCGGGATTGGTACGAGCAGTACTTC CASSQFRDWYEQYF
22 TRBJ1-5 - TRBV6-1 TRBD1 TGTGCCACCTTGCGGGGGGTGCGACGGGAGGGCCGGGACAGGGGGGGCAATCAGCCCCAGCATTTT CATLRGVRREGRDRGGNQPQHF
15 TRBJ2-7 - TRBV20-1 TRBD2 TGCAGTGCTAGAGATAGGCAGCGGGGCGGATCAGAGCAGTACTTC CSARDRQRGGSEQYF
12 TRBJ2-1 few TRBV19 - TGTGCCAGTACCGGGACGGGGAATGAGCAGTTCTTC CASTGTGNEQFF
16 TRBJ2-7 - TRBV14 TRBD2 TGTGCCAGCAGCCTACTCGGGACTAGCGGGATTTACGAGCAGTACTTC CASSLLGTSGIYEQYF
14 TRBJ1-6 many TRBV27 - TGTGCCAGCACCCGGGGAGGTGTAGAATCACCCCTCCACTTT CASTRGGVESPLHF
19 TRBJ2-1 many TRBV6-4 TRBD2 TGTGCCAGCAGTGACTCGATCTTTGGCGGGAGAAGATCCTACAATGAGCAGTTCTTC CASSDSIFGGRRSYNEQFF
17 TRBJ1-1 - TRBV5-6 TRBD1 TGTGCCAGCAGCCTACCGACCCCCGGGACAGACTATCTTGAAGCTTTCTTT CASSLPTPGTDYLEAFF
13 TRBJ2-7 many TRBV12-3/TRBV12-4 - TGTGCCAGCAGTTTAGATCCGAGGTACGAGCAGTACTTC CASSLDPRYEQYF